The rows below give T cell receptor beta chains drawn from one sample of a study of monozygotic twins with inflammatory bowel disease. With the 5' RACE reads reprocessed, TCRdb shows one record per CDR3 protein and no DNA. The data include roughly 200,000 distinct CDR3 sequences; the top ten clones carry roughly 8%. Sample: blood. These receptors all come from a human donor with ulcerative colitis or Crohn's disease, or a healthy co-twin of an affected twin (not recorded which). Both conserved end residues are part of each CDR3.

14,TRBV5-5,TRBJ2-2,CASILGWNTGELFF
14,TRBV11-2,TRBJ2-2,CASSQFRGPGELFF
12,TRBV10-3,TRBJ2-3,CAISELADTQYF
14,TRBV27,TRBJ1-3,CASSLLSSGNTIYF
16,TRBV20-1,TRBJ1-5,CSAKQLSDTHNQPQHF
15,TRBV20-1,TRBJ2-3,CSARDGGWWEDTQYF
16,TRBV9,TRBJ1-6,CASSVGAGSYNSPLHF
14,TRBV29-1,TRBJ2-1,CSVALDGTYNEQFF
14,TRBV3-1,TRBJ1-6,CASSQSALNSPLHF
15,TRBV7-3,TRBJ2-7,CASSLKRDRFYEQYF
19,TRBV4-1,TRBJ1-1,CASSQEGQGSSPMNTEAFF
13,TRBV28,TRBJ2-5,CASITGEQETQYF
14,TRBV11-2,TRBJ2-5,CASSRGRASETQYF
12,TRBV11-3,TRBJ2-7,CASSITRGEQYF
15,TRBV5-1,TRBJ1-5,CASSLEAARDQPQHF
16,TRBV6-1,TRBJ2-3,CASSGVAGGFTDTQYF
14,TRBV7-9,TRBJ2-7,CASRPTGSSYEQYF
16,TRBV18,TRBJ1-1,CASSRGTFNLNTEAFF
17,TRBV5-5,TRBJ1-3,CASSLAGLTGRGNTIYF
15,TRBV6-5,TRBJ1-6,CASSYLDRVYAPLHF
14,TRBV20-1,TRBJ2-3,CSAIRRELTDTQYF
17,TRBV7-3,TRBJ2-1,CASSLSLGTSGSNEQFF
13,TRBV3-1,TRBJ1-1,CASSLDRVTEAFF
16,TRBV7-8,TRBJ2-3,CASSLSWTSVTDTQYF
15,TRBV20-1,TRBJ1-1,CSARDSGTGKRGAFF
15,TRBV7-2,TRBJ2-3,CASSLVSAPTDTQYF
16,TRBV4-2,TRBJ2-3,CASSPKLAGGADTQYF
16,TRBV5-5,TRBJ2-3,CASSLIALPSTDTQYF
17,TRBV12-3/TRBV12-4,TRBJ1-5,CASSLQFLGQPGEPQHF
15,TRBV4-1,TRBJ1-5,CASSLVEGAPQPQHF
16,TRBV5-6,TRBJ2-2,CASSFREASITGELFF